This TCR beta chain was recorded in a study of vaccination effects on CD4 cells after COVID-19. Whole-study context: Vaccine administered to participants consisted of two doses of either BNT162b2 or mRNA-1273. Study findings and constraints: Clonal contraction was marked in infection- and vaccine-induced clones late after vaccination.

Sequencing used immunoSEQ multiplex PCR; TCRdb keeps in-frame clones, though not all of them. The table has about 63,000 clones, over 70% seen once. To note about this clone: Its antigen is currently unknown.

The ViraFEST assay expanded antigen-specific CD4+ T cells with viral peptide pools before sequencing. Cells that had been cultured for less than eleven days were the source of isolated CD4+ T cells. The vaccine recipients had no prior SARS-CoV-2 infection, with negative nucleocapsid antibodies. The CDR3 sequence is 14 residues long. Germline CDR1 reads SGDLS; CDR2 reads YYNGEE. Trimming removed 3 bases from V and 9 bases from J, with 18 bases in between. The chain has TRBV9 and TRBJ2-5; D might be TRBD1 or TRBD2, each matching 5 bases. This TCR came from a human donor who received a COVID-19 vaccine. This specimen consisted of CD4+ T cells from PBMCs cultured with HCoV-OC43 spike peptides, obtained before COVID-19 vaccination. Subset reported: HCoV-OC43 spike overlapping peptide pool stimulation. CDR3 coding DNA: TGTGCCAGCAGCGCAACCAACACGGTGGGGGCCCAGTACTTC. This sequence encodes CASSATNTVGAQYF.